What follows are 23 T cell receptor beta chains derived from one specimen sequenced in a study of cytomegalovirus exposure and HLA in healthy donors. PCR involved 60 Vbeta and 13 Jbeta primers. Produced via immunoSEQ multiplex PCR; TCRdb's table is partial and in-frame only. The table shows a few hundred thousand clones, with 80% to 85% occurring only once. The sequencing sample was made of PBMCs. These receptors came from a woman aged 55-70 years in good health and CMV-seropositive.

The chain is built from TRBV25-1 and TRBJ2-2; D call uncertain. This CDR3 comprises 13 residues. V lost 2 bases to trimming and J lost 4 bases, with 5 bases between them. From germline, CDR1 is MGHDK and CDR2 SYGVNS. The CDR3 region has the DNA TGTGCCAGCAGTGAACCACTCACCGGGGAGCTGTTTTTT. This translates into CASSEPLTGELFF.

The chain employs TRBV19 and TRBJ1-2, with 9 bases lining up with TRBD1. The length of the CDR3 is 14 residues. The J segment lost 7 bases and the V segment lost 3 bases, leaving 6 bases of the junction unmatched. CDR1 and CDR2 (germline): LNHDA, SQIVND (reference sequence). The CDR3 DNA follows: TGTGCCAGTAGTATGGGACAGGGACGTACTGGCTACACCTTC. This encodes CASSMGQGRTGYTF.

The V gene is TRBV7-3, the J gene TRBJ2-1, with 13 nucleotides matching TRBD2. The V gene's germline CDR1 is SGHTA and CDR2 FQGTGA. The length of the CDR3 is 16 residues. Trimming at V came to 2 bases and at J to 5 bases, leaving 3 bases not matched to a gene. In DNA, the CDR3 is TGTGCCAGCAGCTTACTGGGACTAGCGGGGAACAATGAGCAGTTCTTC. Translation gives CASSLLGLAGNNEQFF.

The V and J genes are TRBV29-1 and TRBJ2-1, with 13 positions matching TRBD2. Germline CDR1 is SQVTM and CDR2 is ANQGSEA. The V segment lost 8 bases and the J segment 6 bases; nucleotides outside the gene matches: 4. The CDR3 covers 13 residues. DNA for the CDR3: TGCAGCCTCGGACTAGCGGGAGTCAATGAGCAGTTCTTC. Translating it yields CSLGLAGVNEQFF.

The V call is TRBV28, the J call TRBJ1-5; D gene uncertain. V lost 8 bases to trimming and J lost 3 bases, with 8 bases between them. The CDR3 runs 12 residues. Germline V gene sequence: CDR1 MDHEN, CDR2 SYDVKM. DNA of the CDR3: TGTGCCAGCGAGAGAGACAATCAGCCCCAGCATTTT. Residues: CASERDNQPQHF.

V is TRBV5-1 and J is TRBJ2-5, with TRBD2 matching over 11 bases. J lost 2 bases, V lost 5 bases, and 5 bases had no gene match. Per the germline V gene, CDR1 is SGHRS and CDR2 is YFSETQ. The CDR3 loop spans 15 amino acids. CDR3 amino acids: CASSDLAGGQETQYF. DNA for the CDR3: TGCGCCAGCAGTGATCTAGCGGGAGGTCAAGAGACCCAGTACTTC.

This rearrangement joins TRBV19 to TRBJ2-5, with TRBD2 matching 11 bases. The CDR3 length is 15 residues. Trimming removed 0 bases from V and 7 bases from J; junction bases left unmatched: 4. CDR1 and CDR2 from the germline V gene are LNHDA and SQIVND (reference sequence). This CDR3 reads CASSIELAGAGTQYF. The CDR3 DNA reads TGTGCCAGTAGTATAGAACTAGCGGGAGCAGGGACCCAGTACTTC.

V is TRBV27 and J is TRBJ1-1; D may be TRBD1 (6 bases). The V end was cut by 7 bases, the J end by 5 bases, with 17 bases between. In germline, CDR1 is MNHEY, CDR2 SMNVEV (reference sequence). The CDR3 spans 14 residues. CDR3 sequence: CASKETGVWTEAFF. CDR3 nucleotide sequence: TGTGCCAGCAAAGAGACAGGTGTCTGGACTGAAGCTTTCTTT.

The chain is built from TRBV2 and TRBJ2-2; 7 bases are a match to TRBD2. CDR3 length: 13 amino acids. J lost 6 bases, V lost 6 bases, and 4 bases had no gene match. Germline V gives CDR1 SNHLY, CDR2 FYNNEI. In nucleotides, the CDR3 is TGTGCCAGCAGCGCGGGGGAGCCCGGGGAGCTGTTTTTT. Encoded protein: CASSAGEPGELFF.

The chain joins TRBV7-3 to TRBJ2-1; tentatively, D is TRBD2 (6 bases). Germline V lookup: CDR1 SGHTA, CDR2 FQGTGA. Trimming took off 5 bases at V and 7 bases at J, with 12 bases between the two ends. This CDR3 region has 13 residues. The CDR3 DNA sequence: TGTGCCAGCAGCACGGGACTCCTTAATGAGCAGTTCTTC. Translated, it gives CASSTGLLNEQFF. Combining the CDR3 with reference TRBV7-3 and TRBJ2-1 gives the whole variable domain GAGVSQTPSNKVTEKGKYVELRCDPISGHTALYWYRQSLGQGPEFLIYFQGTGAADDSGLPNDRFFAVRPEGSVSTLKIQRTERGDSAVYLCASSTGLLNEQFFGPGTRLTVL.

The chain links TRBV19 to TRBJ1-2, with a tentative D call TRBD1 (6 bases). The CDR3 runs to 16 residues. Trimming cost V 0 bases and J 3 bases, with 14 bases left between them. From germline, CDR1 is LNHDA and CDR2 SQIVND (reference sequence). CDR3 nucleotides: TGTGCCAGTAGTATAGAGGCCACAGGGATGGACTATGGCTACACCTTC. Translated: CASSIEATGMDYGYTF.

This CDR3 reads CASSLGVAGVTDTQYF. The DNA for the CDR3 is TGCGCCAGCAGCCTGGGGGTAGCGGGAGTAACAGATACGCAGTATTTT. The chain couples TRBV5-1 to TRBJ2-3; the match to TRBD2 covers 9 bases. Germline-derived CDR1 and CDR2 are SGHRS and YFSETQ. The CDR3 covers 16 residues. V gave up 4 bases and J gave up 3 bases; unmatched junction bases: 9.

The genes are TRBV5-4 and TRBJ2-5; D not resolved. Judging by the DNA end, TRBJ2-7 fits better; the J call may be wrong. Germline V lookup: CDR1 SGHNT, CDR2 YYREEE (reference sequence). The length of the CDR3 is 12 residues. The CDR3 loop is CASSLSSYEQYF. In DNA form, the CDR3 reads TGTGCCAGCAGCTTAAGCTCCTACGAGCAGTACTTC.

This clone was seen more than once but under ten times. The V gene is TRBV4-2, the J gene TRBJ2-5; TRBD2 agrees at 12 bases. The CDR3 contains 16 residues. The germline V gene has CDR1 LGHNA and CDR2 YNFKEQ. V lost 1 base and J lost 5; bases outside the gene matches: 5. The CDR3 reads CASSQVLAGGVETQYF. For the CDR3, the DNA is TGTGCCAGCAGCCAAGTCCTAGCGGGAGGGGTGGAGACCCAGTACTTC.

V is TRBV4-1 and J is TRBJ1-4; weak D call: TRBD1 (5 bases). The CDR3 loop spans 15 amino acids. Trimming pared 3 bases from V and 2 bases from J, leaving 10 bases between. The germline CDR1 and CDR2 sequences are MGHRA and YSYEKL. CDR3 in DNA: TGCGCCAGCAGCCATAATGGGGGGACTAATGAAAAACTGTTTTTT. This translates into CASSHNGGTNEKLFF.

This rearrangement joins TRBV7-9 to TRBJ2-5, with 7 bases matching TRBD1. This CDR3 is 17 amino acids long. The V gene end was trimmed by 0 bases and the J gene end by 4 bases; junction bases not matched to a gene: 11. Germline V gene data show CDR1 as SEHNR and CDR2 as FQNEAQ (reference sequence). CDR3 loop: CASSLAGTTGRRETQYF. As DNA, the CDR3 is TGTGCCAGCAGCTTAGCGGGGACGACAGGGCGTAGAGAGACCCAGTACTTC. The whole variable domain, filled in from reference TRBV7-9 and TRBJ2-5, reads DTGVSQNPRHKITKRGQNVTFRCDPISEHNRLYWYRQTLGQGPEFLTYFQNEAQLEKSRLLSDRFSAERPKGSFSTLEIQRTEQGDSAMYLCASSLAGTTGRRETQYFGPGTRLLVL.

The DNA for the CDR3 is TGTGCCAGCAGCTCGGACAGGAGATACTTCAATGAGCAGTTCTTC. Translating gives CASSSDRRYFNEQFF. The chain employs TRBV7-8 and TRBJ2-1; 7 bases map to TRBD1. CDR1 and CDR2 from the germline V gene are SGHVS and FQNEAQ. The CDR3 spans 15 residues. V shed 4 bases and J 6 bases; nucleotides not matched to a gene: 9.

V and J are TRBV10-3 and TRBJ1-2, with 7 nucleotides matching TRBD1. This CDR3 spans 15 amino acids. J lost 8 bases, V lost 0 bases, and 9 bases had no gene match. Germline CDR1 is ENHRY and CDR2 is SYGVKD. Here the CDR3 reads CAISESIRGVEGYTF. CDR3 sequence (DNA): TGTGCCATCAGTGAGTCTATCAGGGGGGTTGAAGGCTACACCTTC.

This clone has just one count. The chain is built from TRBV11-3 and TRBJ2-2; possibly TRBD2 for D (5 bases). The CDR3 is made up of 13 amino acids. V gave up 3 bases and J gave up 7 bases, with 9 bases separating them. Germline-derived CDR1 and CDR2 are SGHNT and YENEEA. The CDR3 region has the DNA TGTGCCAGCAGCTTTCGGGGAAGCGGGGAGCTGTTTTTT. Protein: CASSFRGSGELFF. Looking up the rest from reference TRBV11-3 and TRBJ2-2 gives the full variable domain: EAGVVQSPRYKIIEKKQPVAFWCNPISGHNTLYWYLQNLGQGPELLIRYENEEAVDDSQLPKDRFSAERLKGVDSTLKIQPAELGDSAVYLCASSFRGSGELFFGEGSRLTVL.

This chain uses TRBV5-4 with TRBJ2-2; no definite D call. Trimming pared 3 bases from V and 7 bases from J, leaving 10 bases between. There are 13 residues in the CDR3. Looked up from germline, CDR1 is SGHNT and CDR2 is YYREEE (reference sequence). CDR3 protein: CASSSRGSGELFF. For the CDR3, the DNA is TGTGCCAGCAGCTCCCGCGGAAGCGGGGAGCTGTTTTTT.

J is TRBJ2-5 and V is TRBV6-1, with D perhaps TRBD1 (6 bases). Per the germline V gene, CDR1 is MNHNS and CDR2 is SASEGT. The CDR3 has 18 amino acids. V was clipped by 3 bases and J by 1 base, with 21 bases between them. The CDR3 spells CASSEESLQGNPQETQYF. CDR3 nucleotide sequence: TGTGCCAGCAGTGAGGAGTCGTTACAGGGAAATCCCCAAGAGACCCAGTACTTC.

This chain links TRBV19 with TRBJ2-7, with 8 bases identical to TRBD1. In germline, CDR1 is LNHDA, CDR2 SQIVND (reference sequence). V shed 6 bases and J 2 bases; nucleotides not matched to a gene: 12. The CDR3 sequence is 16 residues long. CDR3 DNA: TGTGCCAGTAGATTCCCCAGGGGGCCCGCCACCTACGAGCAGTACTTC. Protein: CASRFPRGPATYEQYF.

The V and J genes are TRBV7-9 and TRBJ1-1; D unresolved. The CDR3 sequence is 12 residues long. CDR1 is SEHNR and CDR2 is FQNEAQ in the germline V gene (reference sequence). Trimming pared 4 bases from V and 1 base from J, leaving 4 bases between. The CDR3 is CASSYGNTEAFF. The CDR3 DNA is TGTGCCAGCAGCTACGGGAACACTGAAGCTTTCTTT.